A single sample gave rise to the 9 T cell receptor beta chains below, sequenced in a study of blood T cell repertoires in COVID-19. Sequencing used immunoSEQ multiplex PCR; TCRdb keeps in-frame clones, though not all of them. The sample consists of roughly 230,000 clones, roughly 85% of them appearing once. The sequencing input was PBMCs or T cells enriched from blood (not recorded which). The receptors derive from a woman between 50 and 59 years old who had been exposed to COVID-19.

The chain carries TRBV7-3 and TRBJ2-5; 8 bases are shared with TRBD1. Unmatched junction bases numbered 4, after V lost 5 bases and J lost 2 bases. Germline V gene sequence: CDR1 SGHTA, CDR2 FQGTGA. This CDR3 region has 14 residues. CDR3 in amino acids: CASSPTGAQETQYF. The CDR3 nucleotides read TGTGCCAGCAGCCCGACAGGGGCTCAAGAGACCCAGTACTTC.

The V and J genes are TRBV5-1 and TRBJ1-1; 8 bases align to TRBD1. CDR1 SGHRS and CDR2 YFSETQ come from the germline V gene. The junction had 6 bases not matched to a gene; V was cut back by 4 bases and J by 1 base. The CDR3 has 15 residues. Written as DNA, the CDR3 is TGCGCCAGCAGCCCGCGACAGGGGACGAACACTGAAGCTTTCTTT. Encoded protein: CASSPRQGTNTEAFF.

This clone appeared once. The chain carries TRBV3-1 (or the pseudogene TRBV3-2) and TRBJ2-1, with D possibly being TRBD1 (6 bases). This CDR3 has 14 amino acids. Per the germline V gene, CDR1 is LGHDT and CDR2 is YNNKEL (reference sequence). V lost 2 bases and J 5 bases, leaving 10 bases between the germline ends. This CDR3 is CASSQRGGDNEQFF. CDR3 coding DNA: TGTGCCAGCAGCCAAAGAGGGGGTGACAATGAGCAGTTCTTC.

The chain joins TRBV9 to TRBJ2-1; TRBD1 matches at 7 bases. Germline CDR1 and CDR2: SGDLS and YYNGEE. The CDR3 has 13 amino acids. V lost 6 bases and J lost 5; bases outside the gene matches: 5. CDR3 sequence reads: CASTLGTDNEQFF. The CDR3 DNA sequence: TGTGCCAGCACCCTAGGGACAGACAATGAGCAGTTCTTC.

Concerning this clone: Other DNA sequences in the sample encode the same CDR3. V is TRBV7-8 and J is TRBJ2-1; TRBD2 agrees at 11 bases. The CDR3 spans 16 residues. Germline V gene lookup returns CDR1 SGHVS and CDR2 FQNEAQ. J gave up 6 bases and V 5 bases, and 9 bases lay outside the gene matches. This CDR3 is CASSPFSGGAGNEQFF. CDR3 nucleotide sequence: TGTGCCAGCAGCCCATTTAGCGGGGGGGCGGGCAATGAGCAGTTCTTC.

Only a few counts were recorded for this clone. The chain combines TRBV11-1 with TRBJ2-1, with a possible D match to TRBD1 (6 bases). The CDR3 has 15 amino acids. CDR1 SGHAT and CDR2 FQDESV come from the germline V gene (reference sequence). Trimming took off 5 bases at V and 3 bases at J, with 14 bases between the two ends. The CDR3: CASSGYGQSYNEQFF. Written as DNA, the CDR3 is TGTGCCAGCAGCGGGTACGGACAGAGCTACAATGAGCAGTTCTTC.

This chain joins TRBV6-1 and TRBJ1-2; D perhaps matches TRBD1 (5 bases). V lost 2 bases to trimming and J lost 1 base, with 8 bases between them. The V gene's germline CDR1 is MNHNS and CDR2 SASEGT. This CDR3 comprises 14 residues. CDR3 sequence reads: CASSEQGINYGYTF. The CDR3 nucleotides read TGTGCCAGCAGTGAACAGGGTATTAACTATGGCTACACCTTC.

The rearrangement links TRBV5-1 to TRBJ2-2; TRBD2 is a possible D gene (5 bases). Trimming took off 5 bases at V and 0 bases at J, with 11 bases between the two ends. The CDR3 has 15 residues. Germline V gene data show CDR1 as SGHRS and CDR2 as YFSETQ. The CDR3 DNA is TGCGCCAGCAGTAGGTCGGGGTCGAACACCGGGGAGCTGTTTTTT. This codes for CASSRSGSNTGELFF.

This clone was picked up one time. The chain links TRBV11-2 to TRBJ2-2; D may be TRBD2 (6 bases). CDR3 length: 15 residues. Germline CDR1 SGHAT, CDR2 FQNNGV. Trimming removed 7 bases from V and 4 bases from J, with 16 bases in between. CDR3 amino acids: CASTPRGVLTGELFF. The CDR3, as DNA: TGTGCCAGCACCCCGCGGGGAGTTCTCACCGGGGAGCTGTTTTTT.